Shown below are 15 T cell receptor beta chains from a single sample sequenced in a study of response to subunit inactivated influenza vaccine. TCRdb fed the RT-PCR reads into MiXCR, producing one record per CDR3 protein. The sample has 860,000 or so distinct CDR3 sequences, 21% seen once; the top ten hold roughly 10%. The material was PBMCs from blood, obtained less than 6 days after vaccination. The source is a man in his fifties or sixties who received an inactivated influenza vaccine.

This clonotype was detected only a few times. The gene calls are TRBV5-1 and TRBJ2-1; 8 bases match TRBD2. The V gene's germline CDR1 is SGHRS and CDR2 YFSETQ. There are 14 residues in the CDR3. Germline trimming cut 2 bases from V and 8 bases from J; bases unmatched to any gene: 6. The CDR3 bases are TGCGCCAGCAGCTTCCGGGGGGGCCGTGATGAGCAGTTCTTC. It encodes CASSFRGGRDEQFF.

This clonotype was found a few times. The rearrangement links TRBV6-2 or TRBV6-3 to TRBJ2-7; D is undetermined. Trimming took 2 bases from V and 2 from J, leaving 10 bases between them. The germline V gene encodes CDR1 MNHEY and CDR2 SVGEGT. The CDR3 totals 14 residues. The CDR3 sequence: CASSYGGSTYEQYF. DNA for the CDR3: TGTGCCAGCAGTTACGGTGGATCTACCTACGAGCAGTACTTC.

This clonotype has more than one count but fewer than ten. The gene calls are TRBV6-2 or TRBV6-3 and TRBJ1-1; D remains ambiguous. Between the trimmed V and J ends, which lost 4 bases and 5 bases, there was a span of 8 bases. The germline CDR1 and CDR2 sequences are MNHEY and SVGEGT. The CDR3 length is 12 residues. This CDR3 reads CASSFVGTEAFF. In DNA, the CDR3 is TGTGCCAGCAGTTTCGTAGGTACTGAAGCTTTCTTT.

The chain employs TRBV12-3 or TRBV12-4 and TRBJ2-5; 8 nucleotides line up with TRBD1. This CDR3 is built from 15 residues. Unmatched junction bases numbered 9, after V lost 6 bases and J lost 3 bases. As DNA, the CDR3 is TGTGCCAGCAGCTTCCGAGGACAGGGTAAAGAGACCCAGTACTTC. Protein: CASSFRGQGKETQYF.

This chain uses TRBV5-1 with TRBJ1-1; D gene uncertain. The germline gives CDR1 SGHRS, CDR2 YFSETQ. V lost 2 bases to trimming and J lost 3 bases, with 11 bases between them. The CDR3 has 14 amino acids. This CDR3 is CASSFRTWDTEAFF. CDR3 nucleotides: TGCGCCAGCAGCTTCCGGACCTGGGACACTGAAGCTTTCTTT.

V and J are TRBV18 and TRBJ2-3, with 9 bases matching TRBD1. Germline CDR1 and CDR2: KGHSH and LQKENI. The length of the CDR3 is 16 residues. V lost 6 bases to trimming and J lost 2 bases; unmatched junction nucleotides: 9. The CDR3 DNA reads TGTGCCAGCTCCCTTACAGGGGGCGCGTCCACAGATACGCAGTATTTT. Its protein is CASSLTGGASTDTQYF.

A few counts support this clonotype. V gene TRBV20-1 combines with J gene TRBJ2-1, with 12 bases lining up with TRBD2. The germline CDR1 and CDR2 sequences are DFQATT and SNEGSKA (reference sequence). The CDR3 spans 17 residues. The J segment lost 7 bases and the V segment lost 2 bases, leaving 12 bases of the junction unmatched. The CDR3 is CSARPTELAGGVNEQFF. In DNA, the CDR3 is TGCAGTGCTAGACCAACGGAACTAGCGGGAGGTGTTAATGAGCAGTTCTTC.

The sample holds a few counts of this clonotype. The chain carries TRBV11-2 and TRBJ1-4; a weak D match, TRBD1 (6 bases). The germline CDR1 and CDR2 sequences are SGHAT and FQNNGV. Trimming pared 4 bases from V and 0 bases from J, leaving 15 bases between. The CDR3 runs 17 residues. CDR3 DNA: TGTGCCAGCAGCTCTCAGATCGGACAGTCAACTAATGAAAAACTGTTTTTT. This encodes CASSSQIGQSTNEKLFF.

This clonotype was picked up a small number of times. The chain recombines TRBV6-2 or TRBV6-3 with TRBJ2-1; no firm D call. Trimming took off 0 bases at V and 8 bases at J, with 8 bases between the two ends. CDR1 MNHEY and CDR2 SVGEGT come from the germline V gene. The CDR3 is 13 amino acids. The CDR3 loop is CASSYSTRDEQFF. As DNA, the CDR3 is TGTGCCAGCAGTTACTCGACTCGGGATGAGCAGTTCTTC.

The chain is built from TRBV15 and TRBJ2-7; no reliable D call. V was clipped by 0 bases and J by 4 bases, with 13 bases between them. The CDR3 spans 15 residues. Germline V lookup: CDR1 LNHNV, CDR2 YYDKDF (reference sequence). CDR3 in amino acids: CATSRDLLSGYEQYF. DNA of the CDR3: TGTGCCACCAGCAGAGACCTCCTCTCGGGTTACGAGCAGTACTTC.

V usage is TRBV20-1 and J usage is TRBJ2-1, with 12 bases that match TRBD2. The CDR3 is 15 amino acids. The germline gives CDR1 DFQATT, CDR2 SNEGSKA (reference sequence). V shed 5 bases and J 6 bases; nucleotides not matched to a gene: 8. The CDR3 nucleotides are TGCAGTGCTTTCCAGACTAGCGGGAGACGCAATGAGCAGTTCTTC. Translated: CSAFQTSGRRNEQFF.

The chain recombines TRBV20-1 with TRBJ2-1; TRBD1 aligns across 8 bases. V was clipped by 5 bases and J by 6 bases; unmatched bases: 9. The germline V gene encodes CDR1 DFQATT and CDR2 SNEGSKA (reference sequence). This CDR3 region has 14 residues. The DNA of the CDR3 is TGCAGTGCTCGACAGGGGTCGGTGGGCAATGAGCAGTTCTTC. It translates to CSARQGSVGNEQFF.

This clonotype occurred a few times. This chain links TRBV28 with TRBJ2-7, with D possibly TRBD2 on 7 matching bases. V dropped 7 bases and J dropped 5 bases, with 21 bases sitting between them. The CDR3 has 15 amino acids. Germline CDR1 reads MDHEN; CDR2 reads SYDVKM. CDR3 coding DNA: TGTGCCAGCATCATGGGGGGGGCGCCCATCGACGAGCAGTACTTC. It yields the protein CASIMGGAPIDEQYF. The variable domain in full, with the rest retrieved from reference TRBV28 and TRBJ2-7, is DVKVTQSSRYLVKRTGEKVFLECVQDMDHENMFWYRQDPGLGLRLIYFSYDVKMKEKGDIPEGYSVSREKKERFSLILESASTNQTSMYLCASIMGGAPIDEQYFGPGTRLTVT.

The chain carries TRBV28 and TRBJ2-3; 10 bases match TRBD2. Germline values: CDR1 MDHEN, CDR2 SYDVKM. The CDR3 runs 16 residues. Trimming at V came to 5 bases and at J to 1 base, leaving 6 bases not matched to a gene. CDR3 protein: CASSPLAGVGTDTQYF. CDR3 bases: TGTGCCAGCAGTCCTCTAGCGGGAGTGGGCACAGATACGCAGTATTTT.

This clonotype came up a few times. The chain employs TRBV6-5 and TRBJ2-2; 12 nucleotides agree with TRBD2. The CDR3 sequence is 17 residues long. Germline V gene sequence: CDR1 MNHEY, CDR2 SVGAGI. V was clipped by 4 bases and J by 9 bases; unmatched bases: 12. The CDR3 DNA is TGTGCCAGCAGTTTATCCCCGACTAGCGGGGGTCCGTGGGAGCTGTTTTTT. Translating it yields CASSLSPTSGGPWELFF.